The next 3 T cell receptor beta chains were all read from a single sample in a study of T cells in Graves' hyperthyroidism and ophthalmopathy. The TCR beta CDR3 regions underwent amplification using RNA transcripts as the source. First-round RT-PCR with HTBI primers amplified the TCR CDR3 region. MiXCR was run by TCRdb on the multiplex PCR reads, yielding one entry per CDR3 protein. Seen here are around 600,000 distinct CDR3 sequences, over 12% observed once, and the top ten hold roughly 6.9%. The source material was blood. These receptors originate from a woman aged 18-29 years with Graves' ophthalmopathy.

This clonotype showed up many times. The chain is built from TRBV5-8 and TRBJ1-4; 8 bases are a match to TRBD1. V was clipped by 5 bases and J by 3 bases; unmatched bases: 6. The CDR3 is 15 amino acids. Germline CDR1 reads SGHTS; CDR2 reads YDEGEE. In DNA, the CDR3 is TGTGCCAGCAGGAGAGAGGGACAGGCTAATGAAAAACTGTTTTTT. Amino acids: CASRREGQANEKLFF.

The rearrangement links TRBV30 to TRBJ1-6; weak D call: TRBD1 (5 bases). V shed 5 bases and J shed 9 bases, with 11 bases lying between them. This CDR3 spans 12 amino acids. Germline V lookup: CDR1 GTSNPN, CDR2 SVGIG (reference sequence). The DNA of the CDR3 is TGTGCCTGGGGGGACGTCGGTTCACCCCTCCACTTT. This sequence encodes CAWGDVGSPLHF.

This clonotype has at least ten counts. CDR3 region: CASSQGSGLNIQYF. The DNA of the CDR3 is TGTGCCAGCAGCCAAGGTAGCGGTCTAAACATTCAGTACTTC. The chain joins TRBV3-1 to TRBJ2-4, with a weak D call TRBD2 (6 bases). Germline V CDR1 and CDR2: LGHDT, YNNKEL (reference sequence). The CDR3 has 14 residues. V was clipped by 1 base and J by 6 bases, with 10 bases between them.